The 21 T cell receptor beta chains below were found in one sample sequenced in a study of blood T cell repertoires in COVID-19. Method: immunoSEQ multiplex PCR; TCRdb's copy keeps in-frame clones and lacks some. The sample holds around 150,000 clones; about 83% are singletons and the top ten take around 13%. Sequencing used peripheral blood. The receptor source for this set is a woman at least 80 years old with acute or convalescent COVID-19.

The chain combines TRBV2 with TRBJ1-1; possibly TRBD1 for D (6 bases). Germline CDR1 SNHLY, CDR2 FYNNEI. This CDR3 has 15 amino acids. Trimming stripped 10 bases from V and 0 bases from J, with 18 bases between. DNA for the CDR3: TGTGCCATTAACCCGGACAGCAATATGAACACTGAAGCTTTCTTT. It yields the protein CAINPDSNMNTEAFF.

The chain recombines TRBV2 with TRBJ2-7, with TRBD2 as a possible D gene (6 bases). Germline CDR1 reads SNHLY; CDR2 reads FYNNEI. This CDR3 has 15 amino acids. Deletions cut 8 bases from V and 2 bases from J, with 19 bases between. The CDR3 sequence is CASAGGSSRTYEQYF. The CDR3 nucleotides read TGTGCCAGCGCCGGGGGAAGTTCTCGCACCTACGAGCAGTACTTC.

The rearrangement joins TRBV5-6 to TRBJ2-5, with a possible D match to TRBD1 (6 bases). V was pared by 2 bases and J by 2 bases, with 13 bases between. This CDR3 has 15 residues. CDR1 is SGHDT, CDR2 YYEEEE, per germline. The CDR3 loop is CASSLSGTLQETQYF. The CDR3 DNA sequence: TGTGCCAGCAGCTTATCCGGGACACTACAAGAGACCCAGTACTTC.

This chain uses TRBV4-1 with TRBJ2-5; 12 bases fit TRBD2. V lost 2 bases to trimming and J lost 5 bases; unmatched junction nucleotides: 6. CDR1 is MGHRA and CDR2 is YSYEKL in the germline V gene. The CDR3 length is 16 residues. CDR3 amino acids: CASSQLGLAGLETQYF. CDR3 nucleotide sequence: TGCGCCAGCAGCCAATTGGGACTAGCGGGTCTGGAGACCCAGTACTTC.

The chain is built from TRBV5-1 and TRBJ2-1; D ambiguous. Trimming took off 4 bases at V and 6 bases at J, with 11 bases between the two ends. Germline V gives CDR1 SGHRS, CDR2 YFSETQ. The CDR3 sequence is 13 residues long. CDR3 nucleotide sequence: TGCGCCAGCAGCCATCTAGTGTCCAATGAGCAGTTCTTC. This codes for CASSHLVSNEQFF.

J is TRBJ2-1 and V is TRBV28; D not certain. Germline V gene lookup returns CDR1 MDHEN and CDR2 SYDVKM. Deletions cut 2 bases from V and 10 bases from J, with 9 bases between. CDR3 length equals 12 residues. In nucleotides, the CDR3 is TGTGCCAGCAGTTTACTGCTAAAAGAGCAGTTCTTC. It translates to CASSLLLKEQFF.

The V and J genes are TRBV5-1 and TRBJ1-2, with 11 nucleotides matching TRBD1. V was clipped by 4 bases and J by 6 bases; unmatched bases: 5. The CDR3 totals 14 residues. Germline CDR1 and CDR2: SGHRS and YFSETQ. For the CDR3, the DNA is TGCGCCAGCAGCCCGGGGACAGGGGGTCATGGCTACACCTTC. This gives the protein CASSPGTGGHGYTF.

This clone has only a few counts. The chain joins TRBV5-1 to TRBJ1-3; D may be TRBD1 (5 bases). Germline V gene lookup returns CDR1 SGHRS and CDR2 YFSETQ. Trimming left V 0 bases short and J 1 base short, with 11 bases between. The CDR3 loop spans 16 amino acids. For the CDR3, the DNA is TGCGCCAGCAGCTTGGTGTCGGCAGGGTCTGGAAACACCATATATTTT. Translating gives CASSLVSAGSGNTIYF.

Only one count was recorded for this clone. This sequence joins TRBV3-1 (or the pseudogene TRBV3-2) and TRBJ2-7; 7 bases fit TRBD1. Germline V gene lookup returns CDR1 LGHDT and CDR2 YNNKEL (reference sequence). The CDR3 length is 14 residues. With 4 bases clipped from V and 4 bases from J, the junction kept 7 bases outside the gene matches. The CDR3 region has the DNA TGTGCCAGCAGCCGACAGGGTTATCGGTACGAGCAGTACTTC. This codes for CASSRQGYRYEQYF.

This clone was seen a single time. The chain employs TRBV5-4 and TRBJ2-7; TRBD2 matches 13 bases. Trimming took 4 bases from V and 6 from J; bases not matched to a gene: 7. The CDR3 runs 15 residues. Germline V CDR1 and CDR2: SGHNT, YYREEE (reference sequence). CDR3 nucleotide sequence: TGTGCCAGCAGCCCACTAGCGGGGGGGCGTCGCGAGCAGTACTTC. Amino acid sequence: CASSPLAGGRREQYF.

The rearrangement links TRBV7-2 to TRBJ1-1; TRBD1 aligns across 7 bases. CDR3 size: 14 residues. CDR1 and CDR2 from the germline V gene are SGHTA and FQGNSA. Germline trimming cut 7 bases from V and 1 base from J; bases unmatched to any gene: 6. The CDR3 region is CASNQQGSNTEAFF. DNA of the CDR3: TGTGCCAGCAACCAACAGGGGTCGAACACTGAAGCTTTCTTT.

The V gene is TRBV2, the J gene TRBJ1-4, with D unresolved. The CDR3 has 13 residues. The germline V and J ends were trimmed by 8 bases and 8 bases, with 15 bases remaining between them. From germline, CDR1 is SNHLY and CDR2 FYNNEI. The CDR3 nucleotides read TGTGCCAGCTTGATTGCCCGCGGGGAAAAACTGTTTTTT. This translates into CASLIARGEKLFF.

This chain's CDR3 is CASSQEETRGFISGYTF. The CDR3 DNA reads as TGCGCCAGCAGCCAAGAAGAGACCAGGGGATTTATAAGTGGCTACACCTTC. The rearrangement joins TRBV4-1 to TRBJ1-2, with D possibly matching TRBD1 (6 bases). Per the germline V gene, CDR1 is MGHRA and CDR2 is YSYEKL. The CDR3 totals 17 residues. V shed 0 bases and J shed 7 bases, with 21 bases lying between them.

This clone was detected once. V and J are TRBV20-1 and TRBJ2-1, with 7 bases matching TRBD2. The V gene's germline CDR1 is DFQATT and CDR2 SNEGSKA (reference sequence). This CDR3 is 10 amino acids long. CDR3 loop: CLADTNEQFF. In DNA, the CDR3 is TGCCTAGCGGATACCAATGAGCAGTTCTTC.

The chain combines TRBV30 with TRBJ1-3; 10 positions match TRBD1. Germline assignment: CDR1 GTSNPN and CDR2 SVGIG (reference sequence). There are 13 residues in the CDR3. Trimming at V came to 8 bases and at J to 5 bases, leaving 6 bases not matched to a gene. The CDR3 is CALPGQGRNTIYF. The CDR3 DNA follows: TGTGCCCTCCCGGGACAGGGGCGAAACACCATATATTTT.

The genes are TRBV19 and TRBJ2-7; 10 nucleotides agree with TRBD1. CDR3 size: 13 residues. Germline V gives CDR1 LNHDA, CDR2 SQIVND (reference sequence). The junction had 7 bases not matched to a gene; V was cut back by 7 bases and J by 7 bases. Here the CDR3 reads CASTLGQGKEQYF. The CDR3 nucleotides read TGTGCCAGTACCCTGGGACAGGGGAAGGAGCAGTACTTC.

The chain links TRBV11-3 to TRBJ2-5; D perhaps matches TRBD2 (5 bases). CDR3 length: 15 amino acids. Per germline, CDR1 SGHNT and CDR2 YENEEA. Trimming pared 1 base from V and 5 bases from J, leaving 14 bases between. The CDR3 sequence is CASSLGLGEGETQYF. CDR3 DNA sequence: TGTGCCAGCAGCTTAGGGCTCGGGGAAGGGGAGACCCAGTACTTC.

This clone was seen more than once but under ten times. This sample includes further DNA sequences coding for the same CDR3. The rearrangement joins TRBV30 to TRBJ2-7, with 7 bases that match TRBD1. CDR3 size: 13 residues. The trim removed 0 bases at V and 2 bases at J, leaving 1 base unmatched. Germline V lookup: CDR1 GTSNPN, CDR2 SVGIG (reference sequence). The CDR3 spells CAWSVQGAYEQYF. The CDR3 DNA reads TGTGCCTGGAGTGTCCAGGGGGCCTACGAGCAGTACTTC.

The rearrangement uses TRBV12-5 and TRBJ2-5, with a tentative D call TRBD2 (6 bases). This CDR3 contains 13 residues. Trimming took 7 bases from V and 5 from J, leaving 14 bases between them. CDR1 and CDR2 (germline): LGHNT, FRNRAP. The DNA of the CDR3 is TGTGCTAGTGCCCTGGAGGGTGCTGAGACCCAGTACTTC. Protein product: CASALEGAETQYF.

The chain combines TRBV5-8 with TRBJ1-5; no definite D call. The CDR3 is 11 residues long. Germline V gene lookup returns CDR1 SGHTS and CDR2 YDEGEE. V was clipped by 2 bases and J by 7 bases, with 4 bases between them. The DNA of the CDR3 is TGTGCCAGCAGCTTCGAGCAGCCCCAGCATTTT. It specifies CASSFEQPQHF. Full variable domain (remainder filled in from reference TRBV5-8 and TRBJ1-5): EAGVTQSPTHLIKTRGQQATLRCSPISGHTSVYWYQQALGLGLQFLLWYDEGEERNRGNFPPRFSGRQFPNYSSELNVNALELEDSALYLCASSFEQPQHFGDGTRLSIL.

The chain links TRBV5-4 to TRBJ1-1; D gene ambiguous. This CDR3 comprises 14 residues. Germline V gene data show CDR1 as SGHNT and CDR2 as YYREEE (reference sequence). With 5 bases removed from V and 3 bases from J, the gap between germline ends came to 14 bases. As DNA, the CDR3 is TGTGCCAGCAGACCCCCCGGAAGCGACACTGAAGCTTTCTTT. This codes for CASRPPGSDTEAFF.